This T cell receptor beta chain was captured in a study of technical replicates of blood from a few donors. TCRdb's copy holds only in-frame clones and misses some; the assay was immunoSEQ multiplex PCR. The data hold over 75,000 clones, with 95% to 98% observed a single time. Per the germline V gene, CDR1 is SEHNR and CDR2 is FQNEAQ (reference sequence). J was trimmed by 1 base and V by 6 bases; bases with no gene match: 11. The CDR3 has 18 amino acids. The sample holds one count of this clone. V and J are TRBV7-9 and TRBJ2-5; 13 bases fit TRBD2. Sequenced: T cells isolated from PBMCs. This clonotype was obtained from a human donor in good health. The CDR3 DNA sequence: TGTGCCAGCAGACGAGGACTAGCGGGAGCTCTACTCCAAGAGACCCAGTACTTC. This codes for CASRRGLAGALLQETQYF.